This T cell receptor (beta chain) was obtained from a study of T-cell reconstitution after alpha-beta-depleted transplantation in children. This sample's TCRbeta library carried unique molecular identifier barcodes. MiXCR, run by TCRdb on the PCR reads, gives a single entry per CDR3 protein. The data contain roughly 150,000 distinct CDR3 sequences, around 10% of them singletons. Study-wide results and limits: Diversity and T-cell counts at one year after transplant derived mostly from new T cells. Roughly two months post-transplant, alpha-beta T cells reportedly originated from several hundred graft clones that had expanded.

Notes on this clonotype: What it binds is not known.

The CDR3 totals 17 residues. The germline CDR1 and CDR2 sequences are SGDLS and YYNGEE. The V gene lost 3 bases and the J gene lost 0 bases, with 16 bases spanning the gap. The source was PBMCs, collected before TCRalphabeta/CD19-depleted stem cell transplant. The rearrangement uses TRBV9 and TRBJ1-3; weak D call: TRBD1 (6 bases). This receptor was obtained from a boy aged 2 to 10 with acute myeloid leukemia, due to receive a stem cell transplant. Here the CDR3 reads CASSAFFSGASGNTIYF. CDR3 DNA sequence: TGTGCCAGCAGCGCCTTTTTTTCAGGGGCCTCTGGAAACACCATATATTTT. Full variable domain (rest looked up from reference TRBV9 and TRBJ1-3): DSGVTQTPKHLITATGQRVTLRCSPRSGDLSVYWYQQSLDQGLQFLIQYYNGEERAKGNILERFSAQQFPDLHSELNLSSLELGDSALYFCASSAFFSGASGNTIYFGEGSWLTVV.